These T cell receptor beta chains were read from a single sample in a study of blood T cell repertoires in COVID-19. Using immunoSEQ multiplex PCR, the repertoire was profiled, and TCRdb retains in-frame clones only, with some absent. Seen here are about 300,000 clones, nearly 90% observed once, and the top ten hold less than 3.5%. The sample was PBMCs or T cells enriched from blood (not recorded which). Source of these receptors: a woman between 50 and 59 years old who had been exposed to COVID-19. CDR3s include the opening cysteine and the closing phenylalanine or tryptophan. The D gene is left open where the match is weak. Expanded clones get a size class; other rows say once, few or many, or leave the size out.

clone_size	d_call	v_call	j_call	cdr3_nt	cdr3_aa
-	TRBD2	TRBV3-1/TRBV3-2	TRBJ2-1	TGTGCCAGCAGGGGCGGGGGGGCACACAATGAGCAGTTCTTC	CASRGGGAHNEQFF
-	-	TRBV30	TRBJ2-1	TGTGCCTGGAGTGGGTACAGAAGATACAATGAGCAGTTCTTC	CAWSGYRRYNEQFF
-	-	TRBV25-1	TRBJ2-2	TGTGCCAGCAGACAAGGGGGCACCGGGGAGCTGTTTTTT	CASRQGGTGELFF
-	-	TRBV6-6	TRBJ1-2	TGTGCCAGCCAAGGACAGAATGGCTACACCTTC	CASQGQNGYTF
-	TRBD1	TRBV5-6	TRBJ2-5	TGTGCCAGCAGCTTGGCCGGGACAGGGGGAAGACAAGAGACCCAGTACTTC	CASSLAGTGGRQETQYF
-	-	TRBV28	TRBJ2-2	TGTGCTATCCGGGGAAGCACCGGGGAGCTGTTTTTT	CAIRGSTGELFF
-	-	TRBV3-1/TRBV3-2	TRBJ1-6	TGTGCCAGCAGCCAGGGAGAGCCCAATTCACCCCTCCACTTT	CASSQGEPNSPLHF
-	TRBD2	TRBV27	TRBJ2-7	TGTGCCAGCAGTTTATTGGTTAGCGGGACCTACGAGCAGTACTTC	CASSLLVSGTYEQYF
-	TRBD1	TRBV6-4	TRBJ1-5	TGTGCCAGCAGTGGGACCCCCGACAGGGTTAGCAATCAGCCCCAGCATTTT	CASSGTPDRVSNQPQHF
-	-	TRBV19	TRBJ1-5	TGTGCCAGTAGTATGGAGGGCGGTATGCCCCAGCATTTT	CASSMEGGMPQHF
once	TRBD1	TRBV28	TRBJ1-2	TGTGCCAGCAGTCGGAACAGGGGAGTCCGAGGCTACACCTTC	CASSRNRGVRGYTF
-	TRBD2	TRBV5-5	TRBJ2-3	TGTGCCAGCAGCTTGTCCCAGACTAGCATGCGTTCCGATACGCAGTATTTT	CASSLSQTSMRSDTQYF
-	TRBD2	TRBV5-4	TRBJ2-1	TGTGCCAGCAGCAGACGGACTAGCGGGGGGGCTGAGCAGTTCTTC	CASSRRTSGGAEQFF
-	TRBD1	TRBV4-1	TRBJ1-2	TGCGCCAGCAGCCAAGATGAGACAGGGTATAAGGGCTACACCTTC	CASSQDETGYKGYTF
-	-	TRBV11-2	TRBJ2-1	TGTGCCAGCAGCTTAGATCGCCTAGCGTCCTACAATGAGCAGTTCTTC	CASSLDRLASYNEQFF
-	TRBD2	TRBV6-5	TRBJ2-7	TGTGCCAGCAGTTCCCCCTCCCGCGGGGGTCAGCGCGAGCAGTACTTC	CASSSPSRGGQREQYF
-	-	TRBV5-5	TRBJ2-3	TGTGCCAGCAGCCCGCCGACACCCAGCACAGATACGCAGTATTTT	CASSPPTPSTDTQYF
once	-	TRBV28	TRBJ1-6	TGTGCCAGCAACCAAATTACAGGGAGAAATTCACCCCTCCACTTT	CASNQITGRNSPLHF
-	-	TRBV28	TRBJ1-5	TGTGCCAGCAGTTTAGAAACAAATCGGGATCAGCCCCAGCATTTT	CASSLETNRDQPQHF
-	TRBD1	TRBV29-1	TRBJ2-3	TGCAGCGTTGAAGATATGGGACAGTCGGGGGATACGCAGTATTTT	CSVEDMGQSGDTQYF
-	-	TRBV25-1	TRBJ1-2	TGTGCCAGCAGTGAATATCAGGGTGGCTACACCTTC	CASSEYQGGYTF
-	-	TRBV28	TRBJ1-5	TGTGCCAGCAGTTTAAGGGTACAGGGTAGCAATCAGCCCCAGCATTTT	CASSLRVQGSNQPQHF
-	-	TRBV5-1	TRBJ2-5	TGCGCCAGCAGCCAGGGCTACCAAGAGACCCAGTACTTC	CASSQGYQETQYF
-	TRBD2	TRBV5-4	TRBJ2-5	TGTGCCAGCAGCCCCGGGACTAGCACCCAAGAGACCCAGTACTTC	CASSPGTSTQETQYF
-	TRBD2	TRBV7-6	TRBJ2-1	TGTGCCAGCAGCTTAAGCGGGGGGCTCAATGAGCAGTTCTTC	CASSLSGGLNEQFF
-	-	TRBV19	TRBJ2-7	TGTGCCAGTAGTAACACAGGCTCCGAGCAGTACTTC	CASSNTGSEQYF
-	-	TRBV7-2	TRBJ2-7	TGTGCCAGCAGACCTCCGTGGGGAGCGCAGTCCTACGAGCAGTACTTC	CASRPPWGAQSYEQYF
-	-	TRBV3-1/TRBV3-2	TRBJ2-7	TGTGCCAGCAGCCTCCTCGGCGAGCAGTACTTC	CASSLLGEQYF